This T cell receptor (beta chain) emerged from a study of blood T cell repertoires in COVID-19. The data were produced by immunoSEQ multiplex PCR, yet TCRdb's version contains in-frame clones alone and is incomplete. The sample comprises about 480,000 clones, approximately 90% of which are singletons, and over 1.5% rests with the top ten. There are 14 residues in the CDR3. Trimming pared 4 bases from V and 5 bases from J, leaving 15 bases between. The V gene's germline CDR1 is LGHNA and CDR2 YSLEER. The chain uses TRBV4-3 and TRBJ2-7, with D possibly matching TRBD1 (6 bases). Specimen: PBMCs or T cells enriched from blood (not recorded which). This clonotype was sampled from a woman in her thirties or forties who had recovered from COVID-19. In DNA, the CDR3 is TGCGCCAGCAGCCTGACGACAGGATCGGACGAGCAGTACTTC. It yields the protein CASSLTTGSDEQYF.